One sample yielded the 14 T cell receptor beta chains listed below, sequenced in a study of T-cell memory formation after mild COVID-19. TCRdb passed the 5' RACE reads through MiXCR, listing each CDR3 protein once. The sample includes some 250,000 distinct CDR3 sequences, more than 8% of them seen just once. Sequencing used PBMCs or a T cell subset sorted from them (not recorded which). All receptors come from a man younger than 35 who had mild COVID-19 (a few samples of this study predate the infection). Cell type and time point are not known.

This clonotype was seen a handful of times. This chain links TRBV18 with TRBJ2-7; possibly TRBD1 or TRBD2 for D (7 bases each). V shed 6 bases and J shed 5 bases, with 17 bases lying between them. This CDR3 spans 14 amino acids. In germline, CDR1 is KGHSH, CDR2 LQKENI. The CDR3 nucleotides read TGTGCCAGCTCCCCCGCGACAGGGAGGGACGAGCAGTACGTC. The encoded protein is CASSPATGRDEQYV.

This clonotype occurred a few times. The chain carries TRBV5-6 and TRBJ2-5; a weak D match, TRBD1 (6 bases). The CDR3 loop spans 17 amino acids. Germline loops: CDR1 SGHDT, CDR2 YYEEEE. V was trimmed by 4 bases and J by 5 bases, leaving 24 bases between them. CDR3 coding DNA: TGTGCCAGCAGCACACCGCCAGGGAATCTGGGGGCGGAGACCCAGTACTTC. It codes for CASSTPPGNLGAETQYF.

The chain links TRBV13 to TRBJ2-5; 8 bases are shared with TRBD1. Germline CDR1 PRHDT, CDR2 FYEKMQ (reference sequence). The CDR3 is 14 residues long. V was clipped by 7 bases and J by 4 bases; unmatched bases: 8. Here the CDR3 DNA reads TGTGCCAGCACATTGACAGGGGACGGAGAGACCCAGTACTTC. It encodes CASTLTGDGETQYF.

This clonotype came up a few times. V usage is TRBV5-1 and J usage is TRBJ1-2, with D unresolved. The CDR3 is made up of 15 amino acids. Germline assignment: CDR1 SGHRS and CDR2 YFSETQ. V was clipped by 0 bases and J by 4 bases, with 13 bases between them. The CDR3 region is CASSLELGSSYGYTF. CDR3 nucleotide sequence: TGCGCCAGCAGCTTGGAACTGGGATCGAGCTATGGCTACACCTTC.

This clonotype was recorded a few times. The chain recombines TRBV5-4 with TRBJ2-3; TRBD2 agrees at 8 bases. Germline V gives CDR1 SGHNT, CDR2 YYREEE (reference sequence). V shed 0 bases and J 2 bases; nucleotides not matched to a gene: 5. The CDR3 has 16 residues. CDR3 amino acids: CASSLERGSFTDTQYF. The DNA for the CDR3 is TGTGCCAGCAGCTTGGAGCGGGGGAGCTTCACAGATACGCAGTATTTT.

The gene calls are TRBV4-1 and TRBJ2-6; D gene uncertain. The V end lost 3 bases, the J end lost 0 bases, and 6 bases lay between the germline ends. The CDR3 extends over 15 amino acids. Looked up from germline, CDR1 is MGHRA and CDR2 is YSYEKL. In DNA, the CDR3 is TGCGCCAGCAGCCACCGGAGCTCTGGGGCCAACGTCCTGACTTTC. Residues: CASSHRSSGANVLTF.

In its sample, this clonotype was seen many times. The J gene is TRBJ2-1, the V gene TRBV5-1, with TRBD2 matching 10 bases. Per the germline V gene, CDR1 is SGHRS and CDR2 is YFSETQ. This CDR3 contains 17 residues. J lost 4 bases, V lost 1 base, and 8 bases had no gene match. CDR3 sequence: CASSLPRSGGVYNEQFF. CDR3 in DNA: TGCGCCAGCAGCTTGCCCCGAAGCGGGGGGGTTTACAATGAGCAGTTCTTC.

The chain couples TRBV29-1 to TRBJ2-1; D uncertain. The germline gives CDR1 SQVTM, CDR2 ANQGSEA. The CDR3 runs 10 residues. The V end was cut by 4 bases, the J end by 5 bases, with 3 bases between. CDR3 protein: CSVADNEQFF. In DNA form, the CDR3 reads TGCAGCGTTGCGGACAATGAGCAGTTCTTC.

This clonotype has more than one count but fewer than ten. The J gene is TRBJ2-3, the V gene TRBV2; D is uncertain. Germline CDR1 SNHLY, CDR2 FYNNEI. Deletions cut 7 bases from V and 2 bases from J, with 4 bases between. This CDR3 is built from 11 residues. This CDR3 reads CASTLTDTQYF. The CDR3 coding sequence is TGTGCCAGCACTCTCACAGATACGCAGTATTTT.

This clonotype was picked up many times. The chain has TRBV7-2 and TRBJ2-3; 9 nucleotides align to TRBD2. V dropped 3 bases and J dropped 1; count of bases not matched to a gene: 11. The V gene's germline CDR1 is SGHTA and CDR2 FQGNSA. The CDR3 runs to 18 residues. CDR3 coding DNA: TGTGCCAGCAGCTTTTTGCGGGGGGGCTACAGGGGCACAGATACGCAGTATTTT. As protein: CASSFLRGGYRGTDTQYF.

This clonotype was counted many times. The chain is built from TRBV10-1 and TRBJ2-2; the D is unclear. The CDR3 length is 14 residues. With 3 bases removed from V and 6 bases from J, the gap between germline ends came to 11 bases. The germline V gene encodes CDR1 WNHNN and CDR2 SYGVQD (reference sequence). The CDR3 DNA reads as TGCGCCAGCAGTGAACTATCGGGCCCCGGGGAGCTGTTTTTT. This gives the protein CASSELSGPGELFF.

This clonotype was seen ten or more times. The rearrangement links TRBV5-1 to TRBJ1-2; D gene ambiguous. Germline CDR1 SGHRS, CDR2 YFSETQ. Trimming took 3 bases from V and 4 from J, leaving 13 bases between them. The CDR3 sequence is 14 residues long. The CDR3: CASSSGESAYGYTF. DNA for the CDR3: TGCGCCAGCAGCTCCGGGGAGTCAGCCTATGGCTACACCTTC.

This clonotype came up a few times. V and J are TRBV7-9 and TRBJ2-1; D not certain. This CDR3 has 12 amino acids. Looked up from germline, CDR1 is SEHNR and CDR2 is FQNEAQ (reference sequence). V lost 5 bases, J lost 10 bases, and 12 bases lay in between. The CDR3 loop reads CASSPPLSEQFF. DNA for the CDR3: TGTGCCAGCAGCCCACCGCTCTCGGAGCAGTTCTTC.

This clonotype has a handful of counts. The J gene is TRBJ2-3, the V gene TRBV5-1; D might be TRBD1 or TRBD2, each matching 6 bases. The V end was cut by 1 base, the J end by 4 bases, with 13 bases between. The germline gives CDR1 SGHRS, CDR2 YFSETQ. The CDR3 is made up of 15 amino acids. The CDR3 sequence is CASSLTRGGPDTQYF. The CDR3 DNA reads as TGCGCCAGCAGCTTGACTAGAGGGGGGCCAGATACGCAGTATTTT.